What follows is one T cell receptor beta chain and its context. Antigen: not known. Measured with immunoSEQ multiplex PCR; TCRdb has only the in-frame clones, and not every one. The table includes 100,000 to 150,000 clones, roughly 95% detected once. This specimen belongs to a study of cytomegalovirus exposure and HLA in healthy donors. General study results and limits: Specificity for CMV antigens was confirmed in vitro for a few of the CMV-associated chains.

The length of the CDR3 is 14 residues. Germline V gene sequence: CDR1 MDHEN, CDR2 SYDVKM. Trimming shortened V by 4 bases and J by 4 bases, and 13 bases separated the two germline ends. Source material: PBMCs. The gene calls are TRBV28 and TRBJ1-2; D remains unclear. The TCR comes from a man younger than 35 in good health and CMV-seronegative. CDR3 sequence: CASSSLEGGYGYTF. CDR3 bases: TGTGCCAGCAGTTCTTTGGAGGGTGGCTATGGCTACACCTTC.